This T cell receptor beta chain was identified during a study of T-cell memory formation after mild COVID-19. Study-wide background: TCR clusters mostly belonged to single donors.

The trim removed 10 bases at V and 1 base at J, leaving 10 bases unmatched. The CDR3 contains 15 residues. The germline V gene encodes CDR1 MNHNS and CDR2 SASEGT. Regarding the study as a whole: Clones contracting over day 15 to 85 were CD4/CD8 balanced, with later expanders leaning CD4+. A second wave of clones peaked on day 37, and their SARS-CoV-2 specificity went unconfirmed.

Each CDR3 protein is one row after TCRdb ran MiXCR on the 5' RACE reads. The sample includes some 410,000 distinct CDR3 sequences, less than 25% of them seen just once. For this clonotype: Its antigen is as yet unknown.

The specimen sequenced was PBMCs or a T cell subset sorted from them (not recorded which). The sequence came from an adult woman who had mild COVID-19 (a few samples of this study predate the infection). Cell type and time point are not known. V usage is TRBV6-1 and J usage is TRBJ2-3; 8 nucleotides agree with TRBD2. Here the CDR3 reads CATRTGGRRTDTQYF. For the CDR3, the DNA is TGTGCCACCCGAACGGGGGGGCGCCGCACAGATACGCAGTATTTT.